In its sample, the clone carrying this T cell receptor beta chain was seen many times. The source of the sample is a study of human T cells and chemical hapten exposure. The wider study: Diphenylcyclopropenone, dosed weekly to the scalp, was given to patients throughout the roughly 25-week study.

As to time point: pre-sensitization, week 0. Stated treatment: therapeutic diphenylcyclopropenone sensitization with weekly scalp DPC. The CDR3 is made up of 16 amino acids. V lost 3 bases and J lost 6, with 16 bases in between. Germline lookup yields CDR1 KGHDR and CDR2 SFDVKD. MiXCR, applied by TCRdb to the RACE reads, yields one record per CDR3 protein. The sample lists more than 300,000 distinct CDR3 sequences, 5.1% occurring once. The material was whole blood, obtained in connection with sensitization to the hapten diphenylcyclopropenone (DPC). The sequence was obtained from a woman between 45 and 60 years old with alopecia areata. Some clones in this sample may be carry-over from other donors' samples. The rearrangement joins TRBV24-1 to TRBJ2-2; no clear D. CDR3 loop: CATSDRSVGDPGELFF. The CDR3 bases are TGTGCCACCAGTGATAGGAGTGTAGGAGACCCCGGGGAGCTGTTTTTT.